This T cell receptor beta chain was captured in a study of blood T cell repertoires in COVID-19. Trimming removed 5 bases at V and 4 bases at J, with 31 bases between. The CDR3 has 20 residues. Germline-derived CDR1 and CDR2 are SGHRS and YFSETQ. Assay: immunoSEQ multiplex PCR; the TCRdb copy retains only in-frame clones and omits some. The sample lists about 360,000 clones, 80% to 90% occurring once. The rearrangement joins TRBV5-1 to TRBJ2-1; maybe TRBD2 (8 bases). The source material was PBMCs or T cells enriched from blood (not recorded which). This clonotype was obtained from a man in his forties in a cohort exposed to, infected with or recovered from COVID-19 (not recorded which). The CDR3 region has the DNA TGCGCCAGCAGTCTTATGACAGGGCGCAGGGCGGGAGGCCCTTACAATGAGCAGTTCTTC. This translates into CASSLMTGRRAGGPYNEQFF.